The clone carrying this TCR beta chain has just a few counts. What it recognizes is unknown. The germline V gene has CDR1 SGHAT and CDR2 FQNNGV. With 0 bases removed from V and 2 bases from J, the gap between germline ends came to 7 bases. The CDR3 is 14 amino acids. What was sequenced were expressed TCRB transcripts, since all of the isolated RNA had been reverse transcribed. The assay was immunoSEQ multiplex PCR, and TCRdb's table has in-frame clones only and misses some. The data show 600,000 or so clones, around 12% seen once. The source of the sample is a study of beta chain features in type 1 diabetes. Study information: Analysis included over 90 million sorted cells drawn from all samples.

Study-level points and caveats: The study found fewer insertions and more deletions at VDJ junctions in type 1 diabetes patients. People with Type 1 diabetes carried modestly yet significantly shorter TCRB CDR3s in all four CD4+ subsets.

Cell sorting via CD45RO/CCR7/CD25/CD127/CD95/CD27 was performed to obtain CD4+ naive, central memory, regulatory and stem cell-like memory cells. This clonotype was obtained from a man aged 25 to 40 with type 1 diabetes. The specimen sequenced was naive CD4+ T cells from blood. The V and J genes are TRBV11-2 and TRBJ2-5; perhaps TRBD2 as D (5 bases). The CDR3 loop reads CASSLEAAQETQYF. CDR3 nucleotide sequence: TGTGCCAGCAGCTTAGAAGCGGCTCAAGAGACCCAGTACTTC.